Below, one T cell receptor (beta chain) is given with its context. The antigen it recognizes is unknown. No base-level quality is on record; no much larger clone is a single base apart. This specimen belongs to a study of T cell responses to AZD1222 COVID-19 vaccine (dated by TCRdb to about 2021). For context, the study as a whole: A total of roughly 240 trial participants underwent TCR sequencing, of whom around 200 received two doses of AZD1222 and roughly 25 received two doses of the MenACWY control vaccine. Enrollment into the trials was organized by age into subgroups of 18-55, 56-69 and 70-plus years, and those subgroups contained roughly 150, 30 and 60 TCR-sequenced participants, respectively. The paper as a whole reports these results and caveats: No day 14 peak-response samples were available, so repertoires were characterized only after the peak T cell response. The 56-69-year group was small, and its depth increase did not reach significance, likely because of low power. Only six AZD1222 recipients were SARS-CoV-2 seropositive at baseline, limiting conclusions about previously exposed vaccinees. Spike-specific TCR breadth and depth rose significantly after two AZD1222 doses compared with day 0 and with MenACWY recipients. The whole spike protein was spanned by vaccine-associated CD4 TCRs, and dominant responses were seen in regions 160-218 and 743-854. Nearly half of unique spike-specific TCRs reportedly recognized epitopes outside regions mutated in the B.1.351 and B.1.1.7 variants. Participants were mostly white British, with more females than males. The authors suggested clonal diversity may have been underestimated.

The CDR3 regions of human TCRbeta chains were analyzed by immunosequencing. The original pipeline was this. TCRs in the repertoires were compared against a reference library of SARS-CoV-2-specific TCRs that had been generated with the MIRA antigen-specificity platform. Breadth was defined as the fraction of unique TCRs that were SARS-CoV-2-associated, and depth was defined as the fraction of total T cells that were SARS-CoV-2-associated. Using the MIRA data, every spike-specific TCR was mapped to the spike region that the TCR reacted to and assigned to either a CD4 or a CD8 class. Log10-transformed breadth and depth values were compared by one-way ANOVA with Sidak's multiple comparisons tests. Held by TCRdb, this immuneACCESS table contains in-frame sequences only and omits some clones. Under half of the omission traces to an unresolved V gene where checked; the cause of the rest is unknown. V and J calls plus clone size are reproduced from that table; the DNA served to infer D and trimming. Present in this sample are roughly 150,000 clones, about 91% of which were seen just once. Under 4% of the sample is taken by the ten largest.

The CDR3 starts with the cysteine, ends with the phenylalanine, and has 14 residues. Only CDR3 DNA is held: 42 bases, read in frame from base 1. V loses 7 bases, J loses 8 bases, and the germline ends lie 20 bases apart. As encoded in the germline V gene (reference sequence), CDR1 is MNHEY while CDR2 is SMNVEV. Explained via the paper, the time point label denotes: about 28 days (+/-7) after the second vaccine dose. AZD1222 recipients with second doses at about 4 weeks or about 12 weeks were pooled, because spike-specific TCR depth and breadth did not differ between schedules. Samples from vaccinated people were obtained from the UK trials COV001 and COV002, which included a single-blind randomized controlled phase 2/3 trial of AZD1222 (ChAdOx1 nCoV-19) in healthy adults. For TCRbeta chain sequencing, PBMC samples were collected from trial participants at day 0 and at day 28 after the second dose.

The V and J segments used are TRBV27 and TRBJ1-2, and possibly TRBD1, on 6 matching bases. The receptor's source is an adult who received the AZD1222 COVID-19 vaccine. Sequencing was performed on peripheral blood, taken 28 days after the second AZD1222 dose. The DNA sequence follows: TGTGCCAGCACCCCCAGGGGATCACTGGGCGGCTACACCTTC. This gives the protein CASTPRGSLGGYTF.